This TCR beta chain derives from a study of T cell responses to AZD1222 COVID-19 vaccine. In the case of this clone: Antigen specificity is unknown.

Study results and limitations: Two AZD1222 doses significantly raised spike-specific TCR breadth and depth over controls. The span of vaccine-associated CD4 TCRs extended across spike, with dominance at 160-218 and 743-854. Just a handful of people given AZD1222 tested seropositive at baseline.

J gave up 4 bases and V 4 bases, and 1 base lay outside the gene matches. The CDR3 runs to 12 residues. The V gene's germline CDR1 is MDHEN and CDR2 SYDVKM. The repertoire was sequenced with immunoSEQ multiplex PCR; TCRdb's copy has only in-frame clones and lacks some. The sample consists of 130,000 to 150,000 clones, more than 70% of them appearing once. The origin of this receptor is an adult who received the AZD1222 COVID-19 vaccine. Here the sequenced sample was peripheral blood, taken 28 days after the second AZD1222 dose. The chain employs TRBV28 and TRBJ2-7, with TRBD1 identical over 7 bases. CDR3 amino acids: CASSWGQYEQYF. CDR3 sequence (DNA): TGTGCCAGCAGTTGGGGACAGTACGAGCAGTACTTC.